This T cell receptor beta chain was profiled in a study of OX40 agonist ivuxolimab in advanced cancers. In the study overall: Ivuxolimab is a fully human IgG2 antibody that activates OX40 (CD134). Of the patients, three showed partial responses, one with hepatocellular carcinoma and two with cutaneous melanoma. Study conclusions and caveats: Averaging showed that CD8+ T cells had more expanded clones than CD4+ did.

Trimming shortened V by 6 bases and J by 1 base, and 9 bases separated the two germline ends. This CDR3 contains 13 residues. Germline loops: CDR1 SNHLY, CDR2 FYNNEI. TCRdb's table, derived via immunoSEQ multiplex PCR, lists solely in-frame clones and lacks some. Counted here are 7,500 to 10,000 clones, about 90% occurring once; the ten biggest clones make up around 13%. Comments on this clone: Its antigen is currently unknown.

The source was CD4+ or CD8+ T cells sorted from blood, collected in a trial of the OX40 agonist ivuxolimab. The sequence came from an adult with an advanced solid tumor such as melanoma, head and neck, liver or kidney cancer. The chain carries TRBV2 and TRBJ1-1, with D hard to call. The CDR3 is CASSLLENTEAFF. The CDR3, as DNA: TGTGCCAGCAGCCTTCTAGAGAACACTGAAGCTTTCTTT.